The next 31 T cell receptor beta chains were all read from a single sample in a study of shared clonotypes between healthy human individuals (dated by TCRdb to 2018 to 2021). The method behind the library was the immunoSEQ multiplex PCR assay. TCRdb took over this immuneACCESS table, retaining in-frame rearrangements with V and J assigned. Such tables are incomplete; in checked studies, under half of the missing clones stem from an unresolved V gene, and the remainder is unexplained. In this sample the table shows 2,500,000 or so clones, 90% to 95% of which occur a single time. The ten largest clonotypes hold around 0.14% of the sample. The sequenced material came from naive CD4+ T cells sorted from blood. Read against the paper, the sample's cell subset or site label means: CD45RA+ positively selected. Source of these receptors: a man younger than 30 in good health.

V usage is TRBV7-2 and J usage is TRBJ1-2; TRBD1 matches 7 bases. Germline V lookup: CDR1 SGHTA, CDR2 FQGNSA. The CDR3 is made up of 15 amino acids. Unmatched junction bases numbered 9, after V lost 2 bases and J lost 6 bases. The chain's CDR3 is CASSLLRTGFHGYTF. The CDR3 bases are TGTGCCAGCAGCTTATTGAGGACAGGCTTCCATGGCTACACCTTC. Full variable domain (remainder filled in from reference TRBV7-2 and TRBJ1-2): GAGVSQSPSNKVTEKGKDVELRCDPISGHTALYWYRQSLGQGLEFLIYFQGNSAPDKSGLPSDRFSAERTGGSVSTLTIQRTQQEDSAVYLCASSLLRTGFHGYTFGSGTRLTVV.

This chain joins TRBV2 and TRBJ1-2, with 9 nucleotides matching TRBD1. Per germline, CDR1 SNHLY and CDR2 FYNNEI. There are 15 residues in the CDR3. Germline trimming cut 8 bases from V and 8 bases from J; bases unmatched to any gene: 15. CDR3 coding DNA: TGTGCCAGCGCCAGGAAGGTACAGGGGGCGGAAGGCTACACCTTC. Its translation is CASARKVQGAEGYTF.

Note on this clone: Other DNA sequences within the sample encode an identical CDR3. The rearrangement uses TRBV2 and TRBJ2-7, with D tentatively TRBD1 or TRBD2 (5 bases each). V was cut by 5 bases and J by 1 base, with 12 bases left in between. This CDR3 is 14 amino acids long. CDR1 and CDR2 (germline): SNHLY, FYNNEI. The CDR3 reads CASSLGRSSYEQYF. The CDR3 DNA reads TGTGCCAGCAGTTTGGGACGGTCGTCCTACGAGCAGTACTTC.

V gene TRBV7-6 combines with J gene TRBJ1-2; TRBD1 matches 9 bases. Germline CDR1 is SGHVS and CDR2 is FNYEAQ. V was clipped by 1 base and J by 6 bases; unmatched bases: 9. The CDR3 sequence is 16 residues long. CDR3 sequence: CASSLGGGQGTNGYTF. CDR3 DNA sequence: TGTGCCAGCAGCTTAGGCGGTGGACAGGGGACGAATGGCTACACCTTC.

The genes are TRBV7-8 and TRBJ1-1; no clear D gene. CDR3 length equals 13 residues. The V gene's germline CDR1 is SGHVS and CDR2 FQNEAQ. V lost 1 base to trimming and J lost 4 bases, with 7 bases between them. For the CDR3, the DNA is TGTGCCAGCAGCTTAGGAGGAGCCACTGAAGCTTTCTTT. It encodes CASSLGGATEAFF.

The V and J genes are TRBV27 and TRBJ2-7; unclear D gene. Germline V CDR1 and CDR2: MNHEY, SMNVEV (reference sequence). The CDR3 covers 15 residues. V lost 8 bases and J 0 bases, leaving 17 bases between the germline ends. The CDR3 loop is CASLWAPAASYEQYF. The DNA of the CDR3 is TGTGCCAGCTTATGGGCCCCGGCGGCCTCCTACGAGCAGTACTTC.

The gene calls are TRBV28 and TRBJ2-1, with D perhaps matching TRBD2 (6 bases). The V and J ends lost 7 bases and 0 bases respectively, with 16 bases between them. Germline CDR1 is MDHEN and CDR2 is SYDVKM. The CDR3 runs to 16 residues. The CDR3: CASTSPDGSSYNEQFF. The DNA for the CDR3 is TGTGCCAGCACCTCGCCGGACGGGAGCTCCTACAATGAGCAGTTCTTC.

The chain recombines TRBV14 with TRBJ1-6; TRBD1 matches at 11 bases. CDR3 length equals 14 residues. V was clipped by 4 bases and J by 10 bases; unmatched bases: 3. Germline V CDR1 and CDR2: SGHDN, FVKESK. CDR3 sequence: CASSPDRGLSPLHF. CDR3 DNA: TGTGCCAGCAGCCCGGACAGGGGGCTCTCACCCCTCCACTTT.

This clone was picked up one time. J is TRBJ2-3 and V is TRBV2, with 11 nucleotides matching TRBD2. The J segment lost 5 bases and the V segment lost 4 bases, leaving 8 bases of the junction unmatched. CDR1 is SNHLY, CDR2 FYNNEI, per germline. The CDR3 spans 16 residues. Here the CDR3 DNA reads TGTGCCAGCAGTGTAGGTAGCGGGGGGGCTGGAGATACGCAGTATTTT. Its translation: CASSVGSGGAGDTQYF.

The chain joins TRBV27 to TRBJ1-6; TRBD1 matches at 7 bases. With 6 bases clipped from V and 7 bases from J, the junction kept 9 bases outside the gene matches. CDR1 is MNHEY, CDR2 SMNVEV, per germline (reference sequence). The CDR3 totals 15 residues. The CDR3 DNA reads as TGTGCCAGCAGACGACCGGGACAGCCCAATTCACCCCTCCACTTT. It codes for CASRRPGQPNSPLHF.

This clone was picked up one time. The chain combines TRBV11-2 with TRBJ1-1; the D is unclear. The V and J ends lost 0 bases and 0 bases respectively, with 8 bases between them. The CDR3 extends over 15 amino acids. The germline gives CDR1 SGHAT, CDR2 FQNNGV. CDR3 region: CASSLDGSLNTEAFF. CDR3 sequence (DNA): TGTGCCAGCAGCTTAGACGGTAGCTTGAACACTGAAGCTTTCTTT.

The V and J genes are TRBV10-3 and TRBJ2-3; a possible D gene is TRBD2 (5 bases). The CDR3 length is 14 residues. V lost 6 bases and J lost 5, with 15 bases in between. In germline, CDR1 is ENHRY, CDR2 SYGVKD. The CDR3: CAIRDGVPLDTQYF. CDR3 sequence (DNA): TGTGCCATCAGGGACGGGGTCCCTTTAGATACGCAGTATTTT.

The V call is TRBV5-4, the J call TRBJ2-5, with 7 nucleotides matching TRBD2. The germline V gene has CDR1 SGHNT and CDR2 YYREEE (reference sequence). This CDR3 comprises 15 residues. The V and J ends lost 4 bases and 2 bases, in that order; junction bases with no gene match: 8. The CDR3 nucleotides read TGTGCCAGCAGCCCCTTGGGCGGGGGACAAGAGACCCAGTACTTC. Translated: CASSPLGGGQETQYF.

This clone has just one count. This chain connects TRBV18 to TRBJ2-1, with 9 bases identical to TRBD1. Germline V CDR1 and CDR2: KGHSH, LQKENI. The trim removed 6 bases at V and 2 bases at J, leaving 8 bases unmatched. This CDR3 has 16 amino acids. The CDR3 coding sequence is TGTGCCAGCTCCCCAAGGGACAGGGCAACCTACAATGAGCAGTTCTTC. It is translated as CASSPRDRATYNEQFF.

The V and J genes are TRBV5-4 and TRBJ2-5; TRBD1 aligns across 7 bases. Looked up from germline, CDR1 is SGHNT and CDR2 is YYREEE (reference sequence). This CDR3 comprises 14 residues. V lost 3 bases to trimming and J lost 1 base; unmatched junction nucleotides: 3. CDR3 region: CASSSGQTQETQYF. In nucleotides, the CDR3 is TGTGCCAGCAGCTCGGGACAGACCCAAGAGACCCAGTACTTC.

CDR3 bases: TGTGCCAGCAGTAACTGGGGGGGCCTTTGGCGTGAGCAAGAGACCCAGTACTTC. Its protein product is CASSNWGGLWREQETQYF. The chain is built from TRBV28 and TRBJ2-5; D may be TRBD2 (7 bases). Germline V gene sequence: CDR1 MDHEN, CDR2 SYDVKM. CDR3 size: 18 residues. The V gene lost 5 bases and the J gene lost 2 bases, with 24 bases spanning the gap.

The chain's CDR3 is CATSRAGQHNNEQFF. DNA for the CDR3: TGTGCCACCAGCAGAGCGGGACAGCATAACAATGAGCAGTTCTTC. The J gene is TRBJ2-1, the V gene TRBV15, with 7 positions matching TRBD1. V gave up 1 base and J gave up 5 bases; unmatched junction bases: 5. The CDR3 is made up of 15 amino acids. Looked up from germline, CDR1 is LNHNV and CDR2 is YYDKDF (reference sequence). Full variable domain (rest looked up from reference TRBV15 and TRBJ2-1): DAMVIQNPRYQVTQFGKPVTLSCSQTLNHNVMYWYQQKSSQAPKLLFHYYDKDFNNEADTPDNFQSRRPNTSFCFLDIRSPGLGDTAMYLCATSRAGQHNNEQFFGPGTRLTVL.

The CDR3 is CSVGRQGHEQYF. CDR3 nucleotides: TGCAGCGTTGGAAGACAGGGCCACGAGCAGTACTTC. V is TRBV29-1 and J is TRBJ2-5; TRBD1 matches at 7 bases. The J call is uncertain, as TRBJ2-7 better fits the DNA end. The CDR3 covers 12 residues. The V gene's germline CDR1 is SQVTM and CDR2 ANQGSEA.

This clone was counted only a few times. The rearrangement joins TRBV4-1 to TRBJ1-2; unclear D gene. Trimming shortened V by 8 bases and J by 11 bases, and 18 bases separated the two germline ends. The CDR3 consists of 12 residues. Germline CDR1 MGHRA, CDR2 YSYEKL. The DNA of the CDR3 is TGCGCCAGCTACGGGAGAGCCCGGGGTTACACCTTC. As protein: CASYGRARGYTF.

DNA for the CDR3: TGTGCCAGCAGCGCGCGACAGGGGGTCAGCACTGAAGCTTTCTTT. It codes for CASSARQGVSTEAFF. The rearrangement links TRBV6-5 to TRBJ1-1, with 9 bases that match TRBD1. The germline CDR1 and CDR2 sequences are MNHEY and SVGAGI. With 6 bases clipped from V and 4 bases from J, the junction kept 9 bases outside the gene matches. The CDR3 is made up of 15 amino acids.

The chain combines TRBV9 with TRBJ2-7, with D maybe TRBD2 (6 bases). The V end was cut by 2 bases, the J end by 8 bases, with 17 bases between. The V gene's germline CDR1 is SGDLS and CDR2 YYNGEE. CDR3 length equals 14 residues. The CDR3 sequence: CASSVEGVGPKQYF. CDR3 bases: TGTGCCAGCAGCGTGGAGGGAGTAGGGCCCAAGCAGTACTTC.

This clone was counted once. The chain carries TRBV19 and TRBJ2-1; 9 bases line up with TRBD2. Germline lookup yields CDR1 LNHDA and CDR2 SQIVND (reference sequence). The junction had 8 bases not matched to a gene; V was cut back by 1 base and J by 7 bases. The CDR3 is 16 residues long. The CDR3 sequence: CASSIGGSGSLNEQFF. The CDR3 DNA reads as TGTGCCAGTAGTATAGGGGGTAGCGGGAGTCTGAATGAGCAGTTCTTC. The variable domain in full, completed from reference TRBV19 and TRBJ2-1, reads DGGITQSPKYLFRKEGQNVTLSCEQNLNHDAMYWYRQDPGQGLRLIYYSQIVNDFQKGDIAEGYSVSREKKESFPLTVTSAQKNPTAFYLCASSIGGSGSLNEQFFGPGTRLTVL.

The chain recombines TRBV6-5 with TRBJ1-6, with unresolved D. V shed 5 bases and J shed 6 bases, with 11 bases lying between them. Germline loops: CDR1 MNHEY, CDR2 SVGAGI. This CDR3 comprises 14 residues. The CDR3 sequence is CASSPDTFNSPLHF. Written as DNA, the CDR3 is TGTGCCAGCAGTCCAGACACCTTTAATTCACCCCTCCACTTT.

The chain recombines TRBV2 with TRBJ2-5, with D perhaps matching TRBD2 (6 bases). Germline CDR1 and CDR2: SNHLY and FYNNEI. The V end was cut by 3 bases, the J end by 1 base, with 9 bases between. The CDR3 contains 14 residues. CDR3 in amino acids: CASSDWTIQETQYF. The CDR3 DNA is TGTGCCAGCAGTGATTGGACTATCCAAGAGACCCAGTACTTC.

A single count supports this clone. The V and J genes are TRBV7-9 and TRBJ2-1; 8 bases line up with TRBD2. There are 14 residues in the CDR3. Germline CDR1 and CDR2: SEHNR and FQNEAQ (reference sequence). Losses at the gene ends were 8 bases for V and 4 bases for J; bases not matched to a gene: 7. CDR3 sequence reads: CASPGSGVYNEQFF. In DNA, the CDR3 is TGTGCCAGCCCGGGTAGCGGGGTATACAATGAGCAGTTCTTC.

The gene calls are TRBV6-5 and TRBJ2-3; 7 bases fit TRBD2. Germline CDR1 MNHEY, CDR2 SVGAGI. V shed 5 bases, J shed 0 bases, and the junction held 5 bases outside the gene matches. This CDR3 has 15 residues. The CDR3 sequence is CASSNLAVSTDTQYF. In DNA, the CDR3 is TGTGCCAGCAGTAATCTAGCGGTCAGCACAGATACGCAGTATTTT.

The V gene is TRBV4-3, the J gene TRBJ2-1, with TRBD1 identical over 7 bases. V gave up 0 bases and J gave up 9 bases; unmatched junction bases: 5. Germline loops: CDR1 LGHNA, CDR2 YSLEER. This CDR3 is built from 14 residues. CDR3 residues: CASSQEQGFGEQFF. The CDR3 region has the DNA TGCGCCAGCAGCCAAGAACAGGGGTTCGGTGAGCAGTTCTTC.

This chain joins TRBV7-8 and TRBJ2-7, with 9 positions matching TRBD1. V lost 6 bases to trimming and J lost 5 bases; unmatched junction nucleotides: 5. Germline CDR1 is SGHVS and CDR2 is FQNEAQ. This CDR3 spans 13 amino acids. DNA of the CDR3: TGTGCCAGCAGGCTCCGGGACAGGGACGAGCAGTACTTC. It encodes CASRLRDRDEQYF.

The chain links TRBV11-2 to TRBJ2-2; D gene uncertain. The CDR3 totals 13 residues. Per the germline V gene, CDR1 is SGHAT and CDR2 is FQNNGV. The V end was cut by 5 bases, the J end by 4 bases, with 8 bases between. The CDR3 region is CASSIQATGELFF. In nucleotides, the CDR3 is TGTGCCAGCAGCATACAAGCCACCGGGGAGCTGTTTTTT. The whole variable domain, filled in from reference TRBV11-2 and TRBJ2-2, reads EAGVAQSPRYKIIEKRQSVAFWCNPISGHATLYWYQQILGQGPKLLIQFQNNGVVDDSQLPKDRFSAERLKGVDSTLKIQPAKLEDSAVYLCASSIQATGELFFGEGSRLTVL.

The chain employs TRBV11-3 and TRBJ2-2; D call uncertain. The germline V and J ends were trimmed by 1 base and 7 bases, with 7 bases remaining between them. Looked up from germline, CDR1 is SGHNT and CDR2 is YENEEA. The CDR3 sequence is 13 residues long. The DNA for the CDR3 is TGTGCCAGCAGCTTAGTTTCCGGCGGGGAGCTGTTTTTT. It codes for CASSLVSGGELFF. The full variable domain, its missing parts supplied by reference TRBV11-3 and TRBJ2-2, is EAGVVQSPRYKIIEKKQPVAFWCNPISGHNTLYWYLQNLGQGPELLIRYENEEAVDDSQLPKDRFSAERLKGVDSTLKIQPAELGDSAVYLCASSLVSGGELFFGEGSRLTVL.

The CDR3 DNA sequence: TGTGCCTGCCGCATAAAAGACAAGAATCAGCCCCAGCATTTT. This gives the protein CACRIKDKNQPQHF. The chain is built from TRBV30 and TRBJ1-5, with D hard to call. The CDR3 is 14 residues long. V lost 6 bases to trimming and J lost 4 bases, with 16 bases between them. Germline values: CDR1 GTSNPN, CDR2 SVGIG (reference sequence).